A single sample gave rise to the 31 T cell receptor beta chains below, sequenced in a study of CD8+CD57+ T cells in acquired aplastic anemia. All patients picked for sequencing had shown, by flow cytometry, an expansion of CD8+CD57+ cells. Template material for TCR beta VDJ and CDR3 profiling consisted of genomic DNA. TCRdb recomputed calls from the reads with MiXCR, one row per CDR3 protein. The sample lists approximately 250,000 distinct CDR3 sequences; 82% were seen once. The sequenced sample was sorted CD4+, CD8+, or CD8+CD57+ T cells (not recorded which) from PBMCs. All receptors come from a human donor with aplastic anemia.

This clonotype was detected only a few times. The gene calls are TRBV19 and TRBJ2-3; 10 bases match TRBD2. The CDR3 contains 14 residues. Trimming took 9 bases from V and 13 from J; bases not matched to a gene: 16. From germline, CDR1 is LNHDA and CDR2 SQIVND (reference sequence). This CDR3 is CASSLAGGADKEYF. The DNA of the CDR3 is TGTGCCAGCAGTTTAGCGGGAGGTGCCGACAAGGAGTATTTT.

CDR3 protein: CASSRDRQGGSDEQFF. Written as DNA, the CDR3 is TGTGCCAGCAGTAGAGATAGACAGGGGGGGAGCGATGAGCAGTTCTTC. The J gene is TRBJ2-1, the V gene TRBV6-4, with 9 bases aligning to TRBD1. Germline trimming cut 5 bases from V and 8 bases from J; bases unmatched to any gene: 13. The length of the CDR3 is 16 residues. Germline values: CDR1 MRHNA, CDR2 SNTAGT.

The sample holds one count of this clonotype. This sequence joins TRBV5-5 and TRBJ2-3, with 7 bases aligning to TRBD2. This CDR3 contains 13 residues. V was pared by 6 bases and J by 4 bases, with 5 bases of the junction left unmatched. Germline assignment: CDR1 SGHKS and CDR2 YYEKEE (reference sequence). CDR3 sequence: CASNARGADTQYF. CDR3 nucleotide sequence: TGTGCCAGCAACGCCCGGGGGGCAGATACGCAGTATTTT.

In the case of this clonotype: Germline is not matched at one junction end, which may reflect a read error. The gene calls are TRBV7-4 and TRBJ2-5; 9 nucleotides agree with TRBD2. The CDR3 spans 15 residues. CDR1 and CDR2 from the germline V gene are SGHVT and SQSDAQ. The CDR3 region is CACSSSGTRGATQYF. The CDR3 coding sequence is TGTGCCTGCAGTTCTAGCGGGACTCGGGGAGCGACCCAGTACTTC.

This clonotype occurred once. The chain links TRBV7-9 to TRBJ2-3; 8 bases line up with TRBD1. Germline V gene lookup returns CDR1 SEHNR and CDR2 FQNEAQ (reference sequence). The CDR3 has 16 amino acids. V shed 1 base and J 6 bases; nucleotides not matched to a gene: 9. CDR3 protein: CASSLGAGGNDDTQYF. The CDR3 bases are TGTGCCAGCAGCTTAGGGGCAGGGGGCAACGATGATACGCAGTATTTT.

Note on this clonotype: Lacking the conserved final phenylalanine or tryptophan, this CDR3 likely reflects a read error. This rearrangement joins TRBV6-2 or TRBV6-3 to TRBJ1-2; 7 bases fit TRBD1. There are 13 residues in the CDR3. V lost 6 bases and J lost 6; bases outside the gene matches: 7. The germline V gene encodes CDR1 MNHEY and CDR2 SVGEGT. CDR3 sequence reads: CASSLGGGDGYTY. DNA of the CDR3: TGTGCCAGCAGCTTAGGGGGCGGTGATGGCTACACCTAC.

The chain is built from TRBV9 and TRBJ2-7; 7 nucleotides align to TRBD1. V trimming: 2 bases; J trimming: 2 bases; junction bases outside the gene matches: 16. There are 18 residues in the CDR3. Germline CDR1 and CDR2: SGDLS and YYNGEE. The CDR3 bases are TGTGCCAGCAGCGTTCGGGGACAGAGCACAGCCACGCCCTACGAGCAGTACGTC. This sequence encodes CASSVRGQSTATPYEQYV.

This chain connects TRBV29-1 to TRBJ1-2, with 8 bases fitting TRBD1. V lost 1 base and J lost 8; bases outside the gene matches: 0. Germline assignment: CDR1 SQVTM and CDR2 ANQGSEA. This CDR3 is 11 amino acids long. The CDR3, as DNA: TGCAGCGTTGAAGGGGACAGGGGCTACACCTTC. The encoded protein is CSVEGDRGYTF. The whole variable domain, filled in from reference TRBV29-1 and TRBJ1-2, reads SAVISQKPSRDICQRGTSLTIQCQVDSQVTMMFWYRQQPGQSLTLIATANQGSEATYESGFVIDKFPISRPNLTFSTLTVSNMSPEDSSIYLCSVEGDRGYTFGSGTRLTVV.

In its sample, this clonotype was seen once. No conserved phenylalanine or tryptophan is present at the end of the CDR3, so a read error is the likely explanation. The DNA is omitted, as the CDR3 cannot be located on it reliably, and the CDR3 follows TCRdb's listing. The chain recombines TRBV7-8 with TRBJ2-3; TRBD2, the table's D call, lacks a check against the DNA. From germline, CDR1 is SGHVS and CDR2 FQNEAQ. Ends included, the CDR3 has 11 residues. The CDR3: CASSLSGSPDT.

Worth noting for this clonotype: A read error may produce the germline difference seen at one junction end. The rearrangement links TRBV11-3 to TRBJ2-5; D unresolved. Germline CDR1 reads SGHNT; CDR2 reads YENEEA. CDR3 length: 13 residues. CDR3 loop: CASSLDRQETKYF. The CDR3 nucleotides are TGTGCCAGCAGCTTAGATCGGCAAGAGACCAAGTACTTC.

The V and J genes are TRBV29-1 and TRBJ2-7; D ambiguous. The germline V and J ends were trimmed by 6 bases and 3 bases, with 12 bases remaining between them. The CDR3 extends over 12 amino acids. Looked up from germline, CDR1 is SQVTM and CDR2 is ANQGSEA. CDR3: CSVTGPNYEQYF. DNA for the CDR3: TGCAGCGTCACCGGACCTAACTACGAGCAGTACTTC.

Turning to this clonotype: Compared with germline, one end of the junction differs, possibly owing to a read error. The rearrangement uses TRBV9 and TRBJ2-7, with unresolved D. In germline, CDR1 is SGDLS, CDR2 YYNGEE. The length of the CDR3 is 16 residues. CDR3 nucleotide sequence: TGCGCCAGCAGCGTAGGACCAGCTACCGAGTGTTACGAGCAGTACTTC. This translates into CASSVGPATECYEQYF.

A remark on this clonotype: This CDR3 is missing its conserved last phenylalanine or tryptophan, likely due to a read error. The DNA is omitted, as the CDR3 cannot be located on it reliably, and the CDR3 follows TCRdb's listing. The rearrangement joins TRBV7-8 to TRBJ2-1; the DNA was not compared with TRBD2, the D call given in the table. The CDR3 numbers 13 amino acids, ends counted. Germline CDR1 reads SGHVS; CDR2 reads FQNEAQ. The CDR3: CASSLAGGTEPQY.

This clonotype has a handful of counts. The missing conserved phenylalanine or tryptophan at the end of this CDR3 makes a read error likely. Because the CDR3's place on the DNA is in doubt, the DNA is left out and the CDR3 is given as listed by TCRdb. This CDR3 is CASSPTSFYNEKFFGP. V usage is TRBV2 and J usage is TRBJ2-6; the table's D call TRBD2 went unverified against the DNA. Germline V CDR1 and CDR2: SNHLY, FYNNEI. The CDR3 totals 16 residues, both ends included.

This clonotype is a singleton in its sample. This chain connects TRBV25-1 to TRBJ1-5; D is possibly TRBD1 (6 bases). Germline V CDR1 and CDR2: MGHDK, SYGVNS. The CDR3 is 17 residues long. The ends were cut back, 3 bases at V and 0 bases at J, with 15 bases in the middle. The CDR3 loop reads CASSDGAGDYSNQPQHF. The CDR3, as DNA: TGTGCCAGCAGTGATGGGGCAGGGGACTATAGCAATCAGCCCCAGCATTTT.

The gene calls are TRBV19 and TRBJ1-5; D is unclear. Germline V gene sequence: CDR1 LNHDA, CDR2 SQIVND (reference sequence). The CDR3 sequence is 13 residues long. The V gene lost 3 bases and the J gene lost 5 bases, with 8 bases spanning the gap. CDR3 nucleotides: TGTGCCAGTAGTATGGGCATATATCAGCCCCAGCATTTT. It codes for CASSMGIYQPQHF. The full variable domain, completed using reference TRBV19 and TRBJ1-5, is DGGITQSPKYLFRKEGQNVTLSCEQNLNHDAMYWYRQDPGQGLRLIYYSQIVNDFQKGDIAEGYSVSREKKESFPLTVTSAQKNPTAFYLCASSMGIYQPQHFGDGTRLSIL.

Of note for this clonotype: The CDR3 does not end in the conserved phenylalanine or tryptophan, so this is likely a read error. The rearrangement links TRBV7-9 to TRBJ2-3, with D possibly TRBD2 on 6 matching bases. V was pared by 8 bases and J by 7 bases, with 16 bases between. The length of the CDR3 is 13 residues. Germline CDR1 is SEHNR and CDR2 is FQNEAQ (reference sequence). This CDR3 reads CASGDGGRNTQYV. CDR3 coding DNA: TGTGCCAGCGGGGACGGGGGAAGAAATACGCAGTATGTG.

With regard to this clonotype: A junction end diverges from the germline sequence, so it may reflect a read error. The CDR3 bases are TGTGCCAGCGGAGTAGCTGGGAACATCCAGGACTTCGACTTC. Its translation is CASGVAGNIQDFDF. The J gene is TRBJ2-7, the V gene TRBV9, with D possibly matching TRBD2 (5 bases). CDR1 SGDLS and CDR2 YYNGEE come from the germline V gene. The CDR3 runs to 14 residues. Full variable domain (outside the CDR3, taken from reference TRBV9 and TRBJ2-7): DSGVTQTPKHLITATGQRVTLRCSPRSGDLSVYWYQQSLDQGLQFLIQYYNGEERAKGNILERFSAQQFPDLHSELNLSSLELGDSALYFCASGVAGNIQDFDFGPGTRLTVT.

The rearrangement links TRBV7-3 to TRBJ2-5; D tentatively reads TRBD1 or TRBD2 (5 bases each). The V end was cut by 6 bases, the J end by 10 bases, with 15 bases between. CDR3 length equals 12 residues. In germline, CDR1 is SGHTA, CDR2 FQGTGA. The CDR3 DNA sequence: TGTGCCAGCAGAGCAGTAGCAGGGAGCCAGTACTTC. Translation: CASRAVAGSQYF.

The rearrangement joins TRBV9 to TRBJ1-1; D call uncertain. The germline V gene encodes CDR1 SGDLS and CDR2 YYNGEE. V was trimmed by 7 bases and J by 10 bases, leaving 26 bases between them. The CDR3 length is 15 residues. The CDR3 DNA follows: TGTGCCAGCGGCTTAGCTGGGAACATTCAGTACTTAGCTTTCTTT. This gives the protein CASGLAGNIQYLAFF.

V usage is TRBV7-9 and J usage is TRBJ2-5, with D perhaps being TRBD1 or TRBD2 (5 bases each). CDR3 size: 15 residues. Trimming removed 2 bases at V and 14 bases at J, with 24 bases between. Germline V gene lookup returns CDR1 SEHNR and CDR2 FQNEAQ (reference sequence). The CDR3 region has the DNA TGTGCCAGCAGCTTAACGGGGAGCTACGGGGCCAACGACTACTTC. It translates to CASSLTGSYGANDYF.

Worth noting for this clonotype: It is likely a read error, because the conserved phenylalanine at the end of the CDR3 is missing. It is unclear where the CDR3 begins or ends on the DNA, so no DNA is shown, and the CDR3 is as TCRdb lists it. This chain uses TRBV9 with TRBJ1-2. The CDR3 length equals 13 residues, ends included. Germline V gene sequence: CDR1 SGDLS, CDR2 YYNGEE. The chain's CDR3 is CASSRGLAGGYTV.

This chain links TRBV7-3 with TRBJ2-3; no firm D call. Trimming pared 7 bases from V and 15 bases from J, leaving 29 bases between. The CDR3 contains 15 residues. From germline, CDR1 is SGHTA and CDR2 FQGTGA. CDR3 region: CASTYRLEYEQYFYF. The CDR3 bases are TGTGCCAGCACCTACAGACTTGAATACGAGCAGTACTTCTATTTT.

This clonotype was seen only a few times. The chain couples TRBV7-2 to TRBJ2-7; the D is unclear. The CDR3 runs to 13 residues. V lost 0 bases, J lost 6 bases, and 9 bases lay in between. Germline V gives CDR1 SGHTA, CDR2 FQGNSA. CDR3 sequence: CASSLAGSGEQYF. For the CDR3, the DNA is TGTGCCAGCAGCTTAGCGGGGTCGGGCGAGCAGTACTTC.

This clonotype was counted a few times. The CDR3 does not close with the conserved phenylalanine or tryptophan, likely indicating a read error. The limits of the CDR3 on the DNA are not certain, so only TCRdb's listed CDR3 is given. The chain carries TRBV7-8 and TRBJ1-1; TRBD1 was called by the table and not checked on the DNA. The CDR3 sequence runs 13 residues, both termini included. The germline CDR1 and CDR2 sequences are SGHVS and FQNEAQ. CDR3 in amino acids: CASSFTPDGTALS.

On this clonotype itself: At one boundary the junction diverges from the germline segment, which might be a read error. This chain connects TRBV11-3 to TRBJ2-5; no clear D gene. Germline lookup yields CDR1 SGHNT and CDR2 YENEEA. CDR3 length equals 14 residues. CDR3 in amino acids: CATSRDMKEETQYF. In DNA form, the CDR3 reads TGTGCCACCAGCAGAGACATGAAGGAAGAGACCCAGTACTTC.

This clonotype was picked up one time. The J gene is TRBJ2-1, the V gene TRBV7-6, with unresolved D. The CDR3 has 16 residues. Germline V lookup: CDR1 SGHVS, CDR2 FNYEAQ. Trimming pared 3 bases from V and 8 bases from J, leaving 20 bases between. CDR3 region: CASSFQRSHAPDEQFF. CDR3 nucleotide sequence: TGTGCCAGCAGCTTTCAAAGAAGCCATGCGCCCGATGAGCAGTTCTTC. Full variable domain (outside the CDR3, taken from reference TRBV7-6 and TRBJ2-1): GAGVSQSPRYKVTKRGQDVALRCDPISGHVSLYWYRQALGQGPEFLTYFNYEAQQDKSGLPNDRFSAERPEGSISTLTIQRTEQRDSAMYRCASSFQRSHAPDEQFFGPGTRLTVL.

A remark on this clonotype: Relative to the germline gene, one junction end is altered; a read error may explain this. The chain combines TRBV7-3 with TRBJ2-3; TRBD2 agrees at 8 bases. Germline-derived CDR1 and CDR2 are SGHTA and FQGTGA. This CDR3 region has 14 residues. The DNA of the CDR3 is TGTGCCAGCAGCTTAGCGGGGCGGGGGGACTACAATGAGTTT. The encoded protein is CASSLAGRGDYNEF.

The genes are TRBV9 and TRBJ1-2; D is possibly TRBD1 (5 bases). V was trimmed by 4 bases and J by 3 bases, leaving 19 bases between them. The CDR3 totals 16 residues. Germline V lookup: CDR1 SGDLS, CDR2 YYNGEE. As DNA, the CDR3 is TGTGCCAGCAGCTCACGGGGCGCCGGCTTGGACTATGGCTACACCTTC. Protein: CASSSRGAGLDYGYTF.

Points on this clonotype: The germline gene is not matched at one end of the junction; a read error may be the cause. The chain joins TRBV7-9 to TRBJ2-7, with D possibly being TRBD1 or TRBD2 (5 bases each). The CDR3 is 14 residues long. Germline V CDR1 and CDR2: SEHNR, FQNEAQ (reference sequence). The CDR3 sequence is CATSGRGLAGAQYF. CDR3 nucleotides: TGTGCCACCAGCGGACGGGGCCTCGCCGGCGCGCAGTACTTC.

This chain connects TRBV11-2 to TRBJ2-7; D is unclear. The CDR3 sequence is 11 residues long. The germline CDR1 and CDR2 sequences are SGHAT and FQNNGV. Trimming pared 5 bases from V and 8 bases from J, leaving 10 bases between. Here the CDR3 DNA reads TGTGCCAGCAGCAACAGTTACAAGCAGTACGTC. Residues: CASSNSYKQYV.